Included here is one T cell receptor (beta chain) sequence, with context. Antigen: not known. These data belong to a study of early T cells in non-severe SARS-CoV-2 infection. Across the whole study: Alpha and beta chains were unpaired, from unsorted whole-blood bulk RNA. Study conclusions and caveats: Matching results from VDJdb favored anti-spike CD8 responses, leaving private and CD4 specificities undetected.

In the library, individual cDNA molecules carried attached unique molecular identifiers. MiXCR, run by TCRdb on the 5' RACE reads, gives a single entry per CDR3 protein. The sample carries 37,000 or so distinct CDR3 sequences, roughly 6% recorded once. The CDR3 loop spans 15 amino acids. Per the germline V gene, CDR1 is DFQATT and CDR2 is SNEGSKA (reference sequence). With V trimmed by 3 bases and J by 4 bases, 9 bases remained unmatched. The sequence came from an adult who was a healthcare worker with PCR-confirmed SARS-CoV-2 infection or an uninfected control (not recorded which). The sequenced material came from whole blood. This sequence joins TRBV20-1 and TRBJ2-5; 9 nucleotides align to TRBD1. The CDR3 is CSARTAGQGIETQYF. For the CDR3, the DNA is TGCAGTGCTAGGACTGCGGGACAGGGTATAGAGACCCAGTACTTC.